Below, 20 T cell receptor beta chains from the same sample are listed, as sequenced in a study of OX40 agonist ivuxolimab in advanced cancers. Sequencing used immunoSEQ multiplex PCR; TCRdb keeps in-frame clones, though not all of them. The sample consists of more than 45,000 clones, about four fifths of them appearing once. Specimen: CD4+ or CD8+ T cells sorted from blood, collected in a trial of the OX40 agonist ivuxolimab. The receptor source for this set is an adult with an advanced solid tumor such as melanoma, head and neck, liver or kidney cancer.

This chain connects TRBV12-5 to TRBJ2-5, with 9 nucleotides matching TRBD1. The CDR3 consists of 15 residues. Losses at the gene ends were 6 bases for V and 1 base for J; bases not matched to a gene: 6. From germline, CDR1 is LGHNT and CDR2 FRNRAP. In DNA form, the CDR3 reads TGTGCTAGTGGACCGGACAGGGGTGGCCAAGAGACCCAGTACTTC. Its protein is CASGPDRGGQETQYF.

This clone was counted a few times. CDR3: CAWSSGTSGTDTQYF. The CDR3, as DNA: TGTGCCTGGAGTTCCGGGACTAGCGGCACAGATACGCAGTATTTT. V usage is TRBV30 and J usage is TRBJ2-3; 10 bases are shared with TRBD2. Trimming at V came to 2 bases and at J to 1 base, leaving 3 bases not matched to a gene. The CDR3 is 15 residues long. Germline V lookup: CDR1 GTSNPN, CDR2 SVGIG (reference sequence). The full variable domain, with the rest looked up from reference TRBV30 and TRBJ2-3, is SQTIHQWPATLVQPVGSPLSLECTVEGTSNPNLYWYRQAAGRGLQLLFYSVGIGQISSEVPQNLSASRPQDRQFILSSKKLLLSDSGFYLCAWSSGTSGTDTQYFGPGTRLTVL.

The CDR3 region has the DNA TGTGCCAGTAGTATAAACCGGGAGGGTGGGGAGCAGTTCTTC. It specifies CASSINREGGEQFF. The V and J genes are TRBV19 and TRBJ2-1, with TRBD2 matching 8 bases. The germline V gene has CDR1 LNHDA and CDR2 SQIVND (reference sequence). The CDR3 is 14 amino acids. Losses at the gene ends were 2 bases for V and 10 bases for J; bases not matched to a gene: 7. Together with reference TRBV19 and TRBJ2-1, the CDR3 gives the full variable domain: DGGITQSPKYLFRKEGQNVTLSCEQNLNHDAMYWYRQDPGQGLRLIYYSQIVNDFQKGDIAEGYSVSREKKESFPLTVTSAQKNPTAFYLCASSINREGGEQFFGPGTRLTVL.

J is TRBJ2-1 and V is TRBV7-9, with 16 nucleotides matching TRBD2. Germline loops: CDR1 SEHNR, CDR2 FQNEAQ (reference sequence). The ends lost 5 bases at V and 6 bases at J; junction bases unmatched: 10. This CDR3 spans 18 amino acids. This chain's CDR3 is CASSRLSGTSGRANEQFF. In nucleotides, the CDR3 is TGTGCCAGCAGCCGCCTATCTGGGACTAGCGGGAGGGCCAATGAGCAGTTCTTC.

This sequence joins TRBV5-1 and TRBJ2-1; 9 nucleotides match TRBD2. CDR1 SGHRS and CDR2 YFSETQ come from the germline V gene. J gave up 8 bases and V 0 bases, and 6 bases lay outside the gene matches. The CDR3 runs to 15 residues. The CDR3 protein is CASSLVVAGADEQFF. Here the CDR3 DNA reads TGCGCCAGCAGCTTGGTAGTAGCGGGAGCTGATGAGCAGTTCTTC.

The CDR3, as DNA: TGTGCCAGCGGGAGAGATACGCAGTATTTT. Residues: CASGRDTQYF. The chain combines TRBV11-3 with TRBJ2-3, with D perhaps TRBD2 (5 bases). The germline CDR1 and CDR2 sequences are SGHNT and YENEEA. The CDR3 is made up of 10 amino acids. The germline V and J ends were trimmed by 8 bases and 5 bases, with 5 bases remaining between them. The full variable domain, its missing parts supplied by reference TRBV11-3 and TRBJ2-3, is EAGVVQSPRYKIIEKKQPVAFWCNPISGHNTLYWYLQNLGQGPELLIRYENEEAVDDSQLPKDRFSAERLKGVDSTLKIQPAELGDSAVYLCASGRDTQYFGPGTRLTVL.

V usage is TRBV6-5 and J usage is TRBJ2-7; a weak D match, TRBD2 (6 bases). This CDR3 contains 14 residues. Germline V CDR1 and CDR2: MNHEY, SVGAGI. V was clipped by 5 bases and J by 2 bases, with 13 bases between them. The CDR3 DNA sequence: TGTGCCAGCAGTACTGGGAGGACGCCCTACGAGCAGTACTTC. It translates to CASSTGRTPYEQYF.

V gene TRBV18 combines with J gene TRBJ2-7; TRBD1 matches 8 bases. The V segment lost 6 bases and the J segment 5 bases; nucleotides outside the gene matches: 9. Germline lookup yields CDR1 KGHSH and CDR2 LQKENI. The length of the CDR3 is 14 residues. CDR3 nucleotides: TGTGCCAGCTCGCGCGGACAGGGCGTTGACGAGCAGTACTTC. Residues: CASSRGQGVDEQYF.

For this clone: The DNA is omitted, as the CDR3 cannot be located on it reliably, and the CDR3 follows TCRdb's listing. The V and J genes are TRBV21-1 and TRBJ2-7; TRBD1 reflects the table's D call only, with no check against the DNA. TRBV21-1 is deemed a pseudogene. The CDR3 is 24 residues long, counting both termini. This chain's CDR3 is CASSKSTRTQDRERIYEQYFEQYF.

This chain joins TRBV7-3 and TRBJ2-1; 7 positions match TRBD2. V shed 1 base, J shed 4 bases, and the junction held 1 base outside the gene matches. CDR1 is SGHTA, CDR2 FQGTGA, per germline. The CDR3 extends over 14 amino acids. The CDR3 region has the DNA TGTGCCAGCAGCTTAAACGGGAGGTACAATGAGCAGTTCTTC. It is translated as CASSLNGRYNEQFF.

This clone came up a few times. This sequence joins TRBV10-3 and TRBJ2-1; TRBD1 aligns across 9 bases. The germline V gene has CDR1 ENHRY and CDR2 SYGVKD. The junction had 7 bases not matched to a gene; V was cut back by 10 bases and J by 0 bases. There are 15 residues in the CDR3. CDR3 sequence reads: CATLGTGSSYNEQFF. The DNA for the CDR3 is TGTGCCACCCTCGGGACAGGGAGCTCCTACAATGAGCAGTTCTTC.

The genes are TRBV5-5 and TRBJ2-1; D is ambiguous. There are 15 residues in the CDR3. The germline V and J ends were trimmed by 1 base and 11 bases, with 19 bases remaining between them. CDR1 is SGHKS, CDR2 YYEKEE, per germline (reference sequence). The CDR3 bases are TGTGCCAGCAGCTTGAGTCTCAGCATAAGGGCACAGCAGTTCTTC. It yields the protein CASSLSLSIRAQQFF.

The chain has TRBV11-3 and TRBJ2-7, with D perhaps matching TRBD1 (6 bases). Germline lookup yields CDR1 SGHNT and CDR2 YENEEA. This CDR3 region has 15 residues. V was trimmed by 1 base and J by 0 bases, leaving 10 bases between them. CDR3 loop: CASSLGAGDSYEQYF. The CDR3 DNA reads as TGTGCCAGCAGCTTAGGAGCAGGGGACTCCTACGAGCAGTACTTC.

The chain couples TRBV6-1 to TRBJ2-1, with TRBD2 matching over 9 bases. Germline loops: CDR1 MNHNS, CDR2 SASEGT. Trimming cost V 8 bases and J 0 bases; bases outside gene matches: 5. The CDR3 is 15 amino acids. The CDR3 DNA sequence: TGTGCCAGCGCGGGTAGCGGGAGCTCCTACAATGAGCAGTTCTTC. Residues: CASAGSGSSYNEQFF.

This rearrangement joins TRBV28 to TRBJ2-1; the D gene is possibly TRBD2 (5 bases). The CDR3 totals 13 residues. Germline-derived CDR1 and CDR2 are MDHEN and SYDVKM. Trimming cost V 5 bases and J 4 bases, with 9 bases left between them. The CDR3 here is CASSTRVYNEQFF. The DNA for the CDR3 is TGTGCCAGCAGTACGAGGGTATACAATGAGCAGTTCTTC.

CDR3 nucleotide sequence: TGTGCCAGCAGTTTGGTGGGGGAAATAAGGACAGGGATTGGCTACACCTTC. Its translation is CASSLVGEIRTGIGYTF. V and J are TRBV28 and TRBJ1-2; the match to TRBD1 covers 8 bases. Germline V gene lookup returns CDR1 MDHEN and CDR2 SYDVKM. The CDR3 sequence is 17 residues long. The V gene end was trimmed by 3 bases and the J gene end by 7 bases; junction bases not matched to a gene: 16.

The chain employs TRBV5-4 and TRBJ1-4; D is uncertain. The V end was cut by 4 bases, the J end by 6 bases, with 16 bases between. The germline V gene encodes CDR1 SGHNT and CDR2 YYREEE (reference sequence). The CDR3 runs to 15 residues. CDR3 in amino acids: CASSHVDKGYEKLFF. The DNA for the CDR3 is TGTGCCAGCAGCCACGTCGATAAGGGCTATGAAAAACTGTTTTTT.

The rearrangement links TRBV4-2 to TRBJ2-3, with D perhaps being TRBD1 or TRBD2 (5 bases each). The germline V gene has CDR1 LGHNA and CDR2 YNFKEQ. The CDR3 contains 14 residues. Trimming left V 0 bases short and J 8 bases short, with 12 bases between. The CDR3 is CASSQDLGTRTQYF. The CDR3 DNA is TGTGCCAGCAGCCAAGATCTGGGGACCCGTACGCAGTATTTT.

The V and J genes are TRBV11-2 and TRBJ2-1; D is unclear. The V gene's germline CDR1 is SGHAT and CDR2 FQNNGV. There are 16 residues in the CDR3. Trimming removed 0 bases from V and 3 bases from J, with 12 bases in between. Here the CDR3 DNA reads TGTGCCAGCAGCTTAGAGACAACCAGCCGCTACAATGAGCAGTTCTTC. It specifies CASSLETTSRYNEQFF.

V usage is TRBV7-7 and J usage is TRBJ2-1; TRBD1 aligns across 10 bases. CDR1 SSHAT and CDR2 FNYEAQ come from the germline V gene (reference sequence). Trimming took 5 bases from V and 4 from J; bases not matched to a gene: 5. The CDR3 is 15 residues long. CDR3 in DNA: TGTGCCAGCAGCCCCGGGACAGGGGAGTACAATGAGCAGTTCTTC. The encoded protein is CASSPGTGEYNEQFF.